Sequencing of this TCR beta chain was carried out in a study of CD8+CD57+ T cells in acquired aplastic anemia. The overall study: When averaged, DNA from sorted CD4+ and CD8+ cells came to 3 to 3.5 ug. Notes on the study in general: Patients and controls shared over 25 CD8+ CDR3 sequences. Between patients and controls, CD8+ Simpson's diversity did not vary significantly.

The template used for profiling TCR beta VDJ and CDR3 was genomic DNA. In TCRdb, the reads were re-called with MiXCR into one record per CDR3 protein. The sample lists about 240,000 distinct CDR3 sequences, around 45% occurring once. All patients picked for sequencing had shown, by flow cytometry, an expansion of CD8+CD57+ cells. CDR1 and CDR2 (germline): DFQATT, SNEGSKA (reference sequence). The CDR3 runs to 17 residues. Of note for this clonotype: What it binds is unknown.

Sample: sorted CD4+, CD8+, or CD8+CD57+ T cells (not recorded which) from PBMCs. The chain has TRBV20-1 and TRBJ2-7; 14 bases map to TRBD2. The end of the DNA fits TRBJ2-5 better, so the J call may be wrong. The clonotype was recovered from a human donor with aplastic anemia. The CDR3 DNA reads TGCAGTGCTAGAGACCCCTCGACTAGCGGGGGGGCGGAGACCCAGTACTTC. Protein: CSARDPSTSGGAETQYF.